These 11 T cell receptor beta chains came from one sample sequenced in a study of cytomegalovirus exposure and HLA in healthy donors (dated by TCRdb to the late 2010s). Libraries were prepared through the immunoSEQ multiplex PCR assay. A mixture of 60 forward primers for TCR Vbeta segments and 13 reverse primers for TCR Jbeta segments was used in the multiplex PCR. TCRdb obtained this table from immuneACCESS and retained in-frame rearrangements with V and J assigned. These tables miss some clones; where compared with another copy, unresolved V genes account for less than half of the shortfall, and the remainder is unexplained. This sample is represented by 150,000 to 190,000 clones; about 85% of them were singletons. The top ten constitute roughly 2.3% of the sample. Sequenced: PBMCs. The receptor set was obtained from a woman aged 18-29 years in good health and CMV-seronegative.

This chain's CDR3 is CASSESGQGHQPQHF. The CDR3 DNA reads as TGTGCCAGCAGTGAATCAGGACAGGGCCATCAGCCCCAGCATTTT. V gene TRBV6-1 combines with J gene TRBJ1-5, with TRBD1 identical over 8 bases. The germline V gene encodes CDR1 MNHNS and CDR2 SASEGT. Trimming at V came to 2 bases and at J to 5 bases, leaving 5 bases not matched to a gene. The CDR3 has 15 residues.

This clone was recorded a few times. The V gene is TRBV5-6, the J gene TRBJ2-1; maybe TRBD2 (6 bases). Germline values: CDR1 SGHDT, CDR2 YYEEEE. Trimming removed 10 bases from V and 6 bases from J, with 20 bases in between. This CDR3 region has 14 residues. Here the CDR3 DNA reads TGTGCCGGCTCCGGTACGGGGAGGCTCAATGAGCAGTTCTTC. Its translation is CAGSGTGRLNEQFF. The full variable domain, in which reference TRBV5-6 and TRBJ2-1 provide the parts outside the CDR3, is DAGVTQSPTHLIKTRGQQVTLRCSPKSGHDTVSWYQQALGQGPQFIFQYYEEEERQRGNFPDRFSGHQFPNYSSELNVNALLLGDSALYLCAGSGTGRLNEQFFGPGTRLTVL.

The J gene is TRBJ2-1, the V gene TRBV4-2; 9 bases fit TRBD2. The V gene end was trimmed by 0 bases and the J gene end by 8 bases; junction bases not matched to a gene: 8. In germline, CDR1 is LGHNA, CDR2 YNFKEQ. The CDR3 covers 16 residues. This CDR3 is CASSQDRGGVRHEQFF. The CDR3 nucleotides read TGTGCCAGCAGCCAAGATCGCGGGGGGGTGCGCCATGAGCAGTTCTTC.

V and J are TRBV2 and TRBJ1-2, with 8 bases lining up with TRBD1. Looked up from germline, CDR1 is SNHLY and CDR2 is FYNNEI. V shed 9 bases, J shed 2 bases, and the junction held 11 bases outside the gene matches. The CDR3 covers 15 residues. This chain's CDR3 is CASYKLTGDNYGYTF. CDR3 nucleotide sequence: TGTGCCAGTTACAAGCTGACAGGGGACAACTATGGCTACACCTTC.

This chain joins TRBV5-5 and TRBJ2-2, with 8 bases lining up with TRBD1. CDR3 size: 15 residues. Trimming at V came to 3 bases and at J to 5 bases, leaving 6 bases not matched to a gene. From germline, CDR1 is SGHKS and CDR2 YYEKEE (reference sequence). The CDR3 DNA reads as TGTGCCAGCAGCTCGGGGCAGGGGGCAACCGGGGAGCTGTTTTTT. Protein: CASSSGQGATGELFF.

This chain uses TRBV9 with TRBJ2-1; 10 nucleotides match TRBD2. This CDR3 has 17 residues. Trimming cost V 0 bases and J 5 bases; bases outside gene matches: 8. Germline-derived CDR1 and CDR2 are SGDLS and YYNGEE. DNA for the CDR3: TGTGCCAGCAGCGTAGGATTCAGCGGGGGGGCAGACAATGAGCAGTTCTTC. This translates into CASSVGFSGGADNEQFF.

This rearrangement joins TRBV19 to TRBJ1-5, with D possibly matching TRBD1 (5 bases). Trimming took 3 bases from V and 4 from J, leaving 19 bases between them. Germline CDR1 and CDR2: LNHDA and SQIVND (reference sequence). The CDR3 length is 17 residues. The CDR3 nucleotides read TGTGCCAGTAGTATTGGAATGGCGACAGCACGAAATCAGCCCCAGCATTTT. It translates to CASSIGMATARNQPQHF.

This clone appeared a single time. CDR3 in DNA: TGTGCCAGCCTGCCCCCCGGGACAGGGAGTTCACCCCTCCACTTT. It codes for CASLPPGTGSSPLHF. V is TRBV28 and J is TRBJ1-6, with 9 bases fitting TRBD1. The length of the CDR3 is 15 residues. The ends lost 8 bases at V and 9 bases at J; junction bases unmatched: 11. Germline CDR1 reads MDHEN; CDR2 reads SYDVKM.

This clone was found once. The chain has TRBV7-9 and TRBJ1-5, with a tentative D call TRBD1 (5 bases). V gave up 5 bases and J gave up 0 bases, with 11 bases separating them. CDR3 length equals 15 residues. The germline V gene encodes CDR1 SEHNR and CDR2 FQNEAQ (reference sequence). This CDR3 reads CASSEGLSSNQPQHF. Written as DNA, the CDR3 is TGTGCCAGCAGCGAGGGACTCAGTAGCAATCAGCCCCAGCATTTT.

Here the CDR3 reads CASSDLEGAYGYTF. For the CDR3, the DNA is TGTGCCAGCAGTGACCTGGAGGGAGCCTATGGCTACACCTTC. J is TRBJ1-2 and V is TRBV6-1; no clear D. The V end lost 3 bases, the J end lost 4 bases, and 12 bases lay between the germline ends. This CDR3 has 14 amino acids. Germline-derived CDR1 and CDR2 are MNHNS and SASEGT.

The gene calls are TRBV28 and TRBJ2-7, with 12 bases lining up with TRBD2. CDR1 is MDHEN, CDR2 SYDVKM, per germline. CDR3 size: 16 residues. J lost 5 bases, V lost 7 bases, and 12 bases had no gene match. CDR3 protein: CASIRPRLAGVNEQYF. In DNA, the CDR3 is TGTGCCAGCATTCGCCCGAGACTAGCGGGAGTCAACGAGCAGTACTTC.